This T cell receptor (beta chain) was captured by sequencing in a study of T cells in Graves' hyperthyroidism and ophthalmopathy. Study-wide background: Any treatment followed the collection of peripheral blood at initial diagnosis.

Authors of the study amplified TCR beta CDR3 regions from RNA transcripts. The TCR CDR3 was amplified in a first-round RT-PCR using the HTBI primer set. Each CDR3 protein gets one entry after TCRdb re-called the multiplex PCR reads with MiXCR. This table has a few hundred thousand distinct CDR3 sequences, roughly 13% appearing once. This clonotype came up many times. Absent ophthalmopathy progression within 18 months defined stable Graves' hyperthyroidism. The sequence derives from a woman aged 18-29 years with Graves' hyperthyroidism. What was sequenced was blood.

CDR3 loop: CASSLEQGAFQPQHF. The CDR3 coding sequence is TGTGCCAGCAGTTTAGAACAGGGGGCCTTTCAGCCCCAGCATTTT. The chain combines TRBV28 with TRBJ1-5; TRBD1 matches at 9 bases. The CDR3 sequence is 15 residues long. The junction had 5 bases not matched to a gene; V was cut back by 2 bases and J by 6 bases. Germline lookup yields CDR1 MDHEN and CDR2 SYDVKM.